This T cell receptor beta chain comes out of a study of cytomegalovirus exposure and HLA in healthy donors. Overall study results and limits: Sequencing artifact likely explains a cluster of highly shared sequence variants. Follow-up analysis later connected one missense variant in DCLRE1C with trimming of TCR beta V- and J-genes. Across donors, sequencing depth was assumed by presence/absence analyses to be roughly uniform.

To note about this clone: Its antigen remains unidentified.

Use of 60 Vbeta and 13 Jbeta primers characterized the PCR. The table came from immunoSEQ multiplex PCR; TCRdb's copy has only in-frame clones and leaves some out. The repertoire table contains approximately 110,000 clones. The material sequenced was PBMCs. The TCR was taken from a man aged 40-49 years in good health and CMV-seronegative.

The CDR3 region has the DNA TGTGCCAGCAGTGTGGAGCGAGGCTACGAGCAGTACTTC. Its translation: CASSVERGYEQYF. V is TRBV6-4 and J is TRBJ2-7; unclear D gene. The germline V gene has CDR1 MRHNA and CDR2 SNTAGT. The CDR3 has 13 amino acids. Trimming took off 4 bases at V and 3 bases at J, with 10 bases between the two ends.